This TCR beta chain was sequenced during a study of T cell repertoires in cytomegalovirus infection. The CDR3 totals 14 residues. V shed 4 bases and J shed 5 bases, with 14 bases lying between them. Germline V gene data show CDR1 as LGHDT and CDR2 as YNNKEL (reference sequence). TCRdb re-derived calls from the reads in MiXCR, one entry per CDR3 protein. This sample has over 100,000 distinct CDR3 sequences, with 9.5% to 13% found just once. Note on this clonotype: Its specificity is not known.

The sample was PBMCs, sequenced either directly or after in vitro stimulation (not recorded which). The chain employs TRBV3-1 and TRBJ2-5; D is ambiguous. This receptor was identified in a human donor in good health (CMV status not recorded). Some clones in this sample may be carry-over from other donors' samples. The CDR3 coding sequence is TGTGCCAGCAGCCCGAAGACCCGGTCTGAGACCCAGTACTTC. Its translation: CASSPKTRSETQYF.